This T cell receptor beta chain was documented in a study of identical twins. TCRdb re-analysed the 5' RACE reads in MiXCR, keeping a single row per CDR3 protein. The profile shows 1,800,000 or so distinct CDR3 sequences, more than 30% of them singletons. Trimming at V came to 6 bases and at J to 0 bases, leaving 9 bases not matched to a gene. The CDR3 is made up of 16 amino acids. Broader study findings: Models, which agreed with sharing between unrelated individuals, nonetheless underestimated the out-of-frame TCR alpha sharing seen in monozygotic twins. Where beta out-of-frame sequences were concerned, excess twin sharing was weaker. Low generation probability was overrepresented in out-of-frame alpha sequences shared by twins. The more abundant beta clonotypes in cord blood had fewer insertions, and memory repertoires did not show this.

In regard to this clonotype: The antigen remains undetermined.

The sequencing input was cord blood. The chain carries TRBV12-3 or TRBV12-4 and TRBJ1-1, with 8 bases lining up with TRBD1. This clonotype originated in a newborn girl in good health. The CDR3 DNA follows: TGTGCCAGCAGACCAGACAGGGGCCTCATGAACACTGAAGCTTTCTTT. Its translation is CASRPDRGLMNTEAFF.